The rows below give T cell receptor beta chains drawn from one sample of a study of T-cell reconstitution after alpha-beta-depleted transplantation in children. From the PCR reads, TCRdb called clonotypes with MiXCR, one entry per CDR3 protein. The table lists about 350,000 distinct CDR3 sequences, under 20% of them singletons. Sequencing was performed on PBMCs, mostly from graft donor cells, taken 360 days after TCRalphabeta/CD19-depleted stem cell transplant. The receptors originated from a male patient aged 2 to 10 who had a stem cell transplant for acute lymphoblastic leukemia, so the T cells may come from the graft donor. Both conserved end residues are part of each CDR3. The D gene is left open where the match is weak. The size field is filled for only some rows; it gives once, few, many or a size class.

J gene: TRBJ2-1; D gene: NA; clone size: few; V gene: TRBV6-2/TRBV6-3; CDR3 protein: CASSYSPGIYNEQFF; CDR3 DNA: TGTGCCAGCAGTTACTCGCCCGGTATCTACAATGAGCAGTTCTTC
J gene: TRBJ2-5; D gene: TRBD2; clone size: many; V gene: TRBV7-6; CDR3 protein: CASSLVIAGGQETQYF; CDR3 DNA: TGTGCCAGCAGCTTAGTGATAGCGGGAGGACAGGAGACCCAGTACTTC
J gene: TRBJ2-3; D gene: TRBD2; clone size: NA; V gene: TRBV3-1; CDR3 protein: CASSQEGGRVDTQYF; CDR3 DNA: TGTGCCAGCAGCCAAGAAGGCGGGAGAGTAGATACGCAGTATTTT
J gene: TRBJ2-1; D gene: NA; clone size: NA; V gene: TRBV11-1; CDR3 protein: CASSPAGFRGRGGVFNEQFF; CDR3 DNA: TGTGCCAGCAGCCCGGCGGGATTTCGAGGCAGGGGAGGTGTTTTTAATGAGCAGTTCTTC
J gene: TRBJ2-1; D gene: TRBD2; clone size: NA; V gene: TRBV6-5; CDR3 protein: CASSYPSGRDGEQFF; CDR3 DNA: TGTGCCAGCAGTTACCCTAGCGGGAGAGATGGTGAGCAGTTCTTC
J gene: TRBJ2-7; D gene: NA; clone size: NA; V gene: TRBV12-3/TRBV12-4; CDR3 protein: CASSYDNTEQYF; CDR3 DNA: TGTGCCAGCAGTTACGACAACACCGAGCAGTACTTC
J gene: TRBJ2-1; D gene: TRBD1; clone size: NA; V gene: TRBV12-5; CDR3 protein: CASGFSPGQGPDEQFF; CDR3 DNA: TGTGCTAGTGGCTTCTCACCGGGACAGGGGCCCGATGAGCAGTTCTTC
J gene: TRBJ2-1; D gene: NA; clone size: few; V gene: TRBV6-2/TRBV6-3; CDR3 protein: CASTLRWESYNEQFF; CDR3 DNA: TGTGCCAGCACCTTAAGGTGGGAATCCTACAATGAGCAGTTCTTC
J gene: TRBJ2-2; D gene: NA; clone size: NA; V gene: TRBV20-1; CDR3 protein: CSARTPLGGELFF; CDR3 DNA: TGCAGTGCCCGGACTCCCCTAGGCGGGGAGCTGTTTTTT
J gene: TRBJ2-7; D gene: TRBD1; clone size: few; V gene: TRBV7-2; CDR3 protein: CASSLARGWYEQYF; CDR3 DNA: TGTGCCAGCAGCTTAGCCAGGGGGTGGTACGAGCAGTACTTC
J gene: TRBJ2-5; D gene: NA; clone size: NA; V gene: TRBV4-3; CDR3 protein: CASSHGRLKTQYF; CDR3 DNA: TGCGCCAGCAGTCATGGGCGTCTAAAGACCCAGTACTTC
J gene: TRBJ2-6; D gene: NA; clone size: NA; V gene: TRBV7-2; CDR3 protein: CASSLVSAGANVLTF; CDR3 DNA: TGTGCCAGCAGCTTAGTGAGTGCTGGGGCCAACGTCCTGACTTTC
J gene: TRBJ2-5; D gene: NA; clone size: few; V gene: TRBV29-1; CDR3 protein: CSVEEGVKETQYF; CDR3 DNA: TGCAGCGTGGAGGAGGGGGTGAAGGAGACCCAGTACTTC
J gene: TRBJ2-1; D gene: NA; clone size: many; V gene: TRBV25-1; CDR3 protein: CASSETTGRSYNEQFF; CDR3 DNA: TGTGCCAGCAGTGAAACGACAGGCAGAAGCTACAATGAGCAGTTCTTC
J gene: TRBJ2-1; D gene: NA; clone size: NA; V gene: TRBV20-1; CDR3 protein: CSARSSPNEQFF; CDR3 DNA: TGCAGTGCTAGGTCCAGCCCCAATGAGCAGTTCTTC
J gene: TRBJ2-3; D gene: NA; clone size: many; V gene: TRBV5-5; CDR3 protein: CASWKPVTDTQYF; CDR3 DNA: TGTGCCAGCTGGAAGCCCGTAACAGATACGCAGTATTTT
J gene: TRBJ2-7; D gene: NA; clone size: few; V gene: TRBV16; CDR3 protein: CASSQSLVYEQYF; CDR3 DNA: TGTGCCAGCAGCCAATCCCTTGTATACGAGCAGTACTTC
J gene: TRBJ2-7; D gene: TRBD2; clone size: many; V gene: TRBV7-2; CDR3 protein: CASSPSGSRRAYEQYF; CDR3 DNA: TGTGCCAGCAGTCCTAGCGGGAGTCGGAGGGCCTACGAGCAGTACTTC
J gene: TRBJ1-3; D gene: NA; clone size: few; V gene: TRBV4-3; CDR3 protein: CASSQALQGGNTIYF; CDR3 DNA: TGCGCCAGCAGCCAAGCCCTCCAGGGAGGAAACACCATATATTTT
J gene: TRBJ1-5; D gene: NA; clone size: few; V gene: TRBV12-3/TRBV12-4; CDR3 protein: CASSQGLGNQPQHF; CDR3 DNA: TGTGCCAGCAGCCAGGGTCTCGGCAATCAGCCCCAGCATTTT
J gene: TRBJ2-3; D gene: NA; clone size: NA; V gene: TRBV4-2; CDR3 protein: CASSQDRRGAITDTQYF; CDR3 DNA: TGTGCCAGCAGCCAAGATCGGCGGGGCGCTATCACAGATACGCAGTATTTT
J gene: TRBJ2-6; D gene: NA; clone size: few; V gene: TRBV29-1; CDR3 protein: CSVGGVTSGANVLTF; CDR3 DNA: TGCAGCGTTGGGGGCGTGACCTCTGGGGCCAACGTCCTGACTTTC
J gene: TRBJ2-1; D gene: TRBD2; clone size: medium-sized; V gene: TRBV5-1; CDR3 protein: CASSWLAGGTNEQFF; CDR3 DNA: TGCGCCAGCAGCTGGCTAGCGGGAGGTACCAATGAGCAGTTCTTC
J gene: TRBJ2-5; D gene: NA; clone size: many; V gene: TRBV9; CDR3 protein: CASSPTLRGFQETQYF; CDR3 DNA: TGTGCCAGCAGCCCCACCCTTCGGGGGTTCCAAGAGACCCAGTACTTC
J gene: TRBJ2-1; D gene: TRBD2; clone size: NA; V gene: TRBV29-1; CDR3 protein: CSVEETGTSIWGHEQFF; CDR3 DNA: TGCAGCGTTGAAGAGACGGGGACTAGCATTTGGGGGCATGAGCAGTTCTTC
J gene: TRBJ2-1; D gene: TRBD2; clone size: NA; V gene: TRBV20-1; CDR3 protein: CSAGGLAEYNEQFF; CDR3 DNA: TGCAGTGCCGGCGGGCTAGCGGAATACAATGAGCAGTTCTTC
J gene: TRBJ2-1; D gene: TRBD2; clone size: many; V gene: TRBV4-3; CDR3 protein: CASSQELAEYNEQFF; CDR3 DNA: TGCGCCAGCAGCCAAGAACTAGCGGAATACAATGAGCAGTTCTTC
J gene: TRBJ2-3; D gene: NA; clone size: few; V gene: TRBV6-5; CDR3 protein: CASSYSRGSPDTQYF; CDR3 DNA: TGTGCCAGCAGTTACTCGAGGGGCTCACCAGATACGCAGTATTTT
J gene: TRBJ1-2; D gene: NA; clone size: NA; V gene: TRBV4-3; CDR3 protein: CASSQEGNYGYTF; CDR3 DNA: TGCGCCAGCAGCCAAGAGGGGAACTATGGCTACACCTTC
J gene: TRBJ2-1; D gene: NA; clone size: NA; V gene: TRBV29-1; CDR3 protein: CSVVAGLGNEQFF; CDR3 DNA: TGCAGCGTTGTGGCAGGGTTAGGCAATGAGCAGTTCTTC
J gene: TRBJ2-7; D gene: NA; clone size: NA; V gene: TRBV6-2/TRBV6-3; CDR3 protein: CASSYRRDSRRSGQYF; CDR3 DNA: TGTGCCAGCAGTTACAGACGGGACTCCCGCCGGAGCGGGCAGTACTTC
J gene: TRBJ2-7; D gene: NA; clone size: NA; V gene: TRBV9; CDR3 protein: CASSAEPYEQYF; CDR3 DNA: TGTGCCAGCAGCGCCGAGCCCTACGAGCAGTACTTC
J gene: TRBJ2-2; D gene: NA; clone size: NA; V gene: TRBV6-1; CDR3 protein: CASSRHTDTGELFF; CDR3 DNA: TGTGCCAGCAGTAGACACACTGACACCGGGGAGCTGTTTTTT
J gene: TRBJ2-1; D gene: TRBD2; clone size: many; V gene: TRBV18; CDR3 protein: CASSPPGGRNEQFF; CDR3 DNA: TGTGCCAGCTCACCACCGGGAGGGCGGAATGAGCAGTTCTTC
J gene: TRBJ2-1; D gene: TRBD2; clone size: NA; V gene: TRBV18; CDR3 protein: CASSPVLAGSEQFF; CDR3 DNA: TGTGCCAGCTCACCGGTCCTAGCGGGAAGTGAGCAGTTCTTC
J gene: TRBJ2-3; D gene: TRBD2; clone size: NA; V gene: TRBV7-2; CDR3 protein: CASSLAAGGGDTQYF; CDR3 DNA: TGTGCCAGCAGCTTGGCAGCGGGAGGAGGGGATACGCAGTATTTT
J gene: TRBJ2-1; D gene: TRBD2; clone size: few; V gene: TRBV5-1; CDR3 protein: CASSLAGGGYNEQFF; CDR3 DNA: TGCGCCAGCAGCTTGGCGGGAGGCGGATACAATGAGCAGTTCTTC